The 17 T cell receptor beta chains below all came from one sample that was sequenced in a study of blood T cell repertoires in COVID-19. TCRdb keeps only in-frame clones here, not all; method: immunoSEQ multiplex PCR. This table holds 200,000 to 300,000 clones, about four fifths found once. The sample consisted of peripheral blood. These receptors originate from a woman aged 40 to 50 who had recovered from COVID-19.

In its sample, this clone was seen many times. Other DNA sequences within the sample encode an identical CDR3. The V gene is TRBV6-4, the J gene TRBJ2-3, with 10 bases lining up with TRBD2. The CDR3 covers 15 residues. V trimming: 0 bases; J trimming: 4 bases; junction bases outside the gene matches: 1. The germline V gene has CDR1 MRHNA and CDR2 SNTAGT. CDR3 loop: CASSDSSGGADTQYF. The CDR3 DNA sequence: TGTGCCAGCAGTGACTCGAGCGGGGGGGCAGATACGCAGTATTTT.

The chain has TRBV28 and TRBJ2-2, with D perhaps matching TRBD1 (6 bases). The CDR3 extends over 13 amino acids. V lost 6 bases and J lost 6, with 11 bases in between. Germline V gene data show CDR1 as MDHEN and CDR2 as SYDVKM. The CDR3 bases are TGTGCCAGCAGAAGGACAGTCTCCGGGGAGCTGTTTTTT. Protein sequence: CASRRTVSGELFF.

The rearrangement links TRBV4-1 to TRBJ1-5; 8 bases are shared with TRBD1. The CDR3 is 16 amino acids. Germline CDR1 MGHRA, CDR2 YSYEKL. J lost 4 bases, V lost 0 bases, and 5 bases had no gene match. The CDR3 nucleotides read TGCGCCAGCAGCCAAGACGCCGGGACAGGTAATCAGCCCCAGCATTTT. Protein product: CASSQDAGTGNQPQHF.

J is TRBJ2-1 and V is TRBV2, with TRBD2 matching 8 bases. The CDR3 spans 17 residues. Germline trimming cut 7 bases from V and 1 base from J; bases unmatched to any gene: 12. CDR1 SNHLY and CDR2 FYNNEI come from the germline V gene. For the CDR3, the DNA is TGTGCCAGCAACCGAATCGGGGGGGGTCGATCCTACAATGAGCAGTTCTTC. Residues: CASNRIGGGRSYNEQFF.

The chain employs TRBV7-2 and TRBJ1-2, with D maybe TRBD1 (5 bases). The germline V gene has CDR1 SGHTA and CDR2 FQGNSA. The CDR3 length is 16 residues. The V end was cut by 2 bases, the J end by 0 bases, with 13 bases between. The CDR3, as DNA: TGTGCCAGCAGCTTACGGGGGGACCGGGCTAACTATGGCTACACCTTC. Translating gives CASSLRGDRANYGYTF.

This chain links TRBV5-5 with TRBJ2-5, with D possibly matching TRBD2 (6 bases). Germline CDR1 is SGHKS and CDR2 is YYEKEE (reference sequence). This CDR3 is 15 amino acids long. V lost 4 bases and J lost 1, with 14 bases in between. DNA of the CDR3: TGTGCCAGCAGCGTCGGACTACCACGCCAAGAGACCCAGTACTTC. Its translation is CASSVGLPRQETQYF.

With respect to this clone: Other nucleotide sequences from this sample produce the same CDR3. J is TRBJ2-2 and V is TRBV18, with a possible D match to TRBD1 (5 bases). Germline lookup yields CDR1 KGHSH and CDR2 LQKENI. The CDR3 has 13 residues. The V and J ends lost 3 bases and 5 bases respectively, with 7 bases between them. The CDR3 protein is CASSPQGTGELFF. In DNA form, the CDR3 reads TGTGCCAGCTCACCCCAGGGTACCGGGGAGCTGTTTTTT.

The chain links TRBV10-2 to TRBJ2-1; 10 nucleotides line up with TRBD2. After removal of 9 bases from V and 15 bases from J, the junction contained 23 bases not matched to a gene. The CDR3 is 16 amino acids. Germline values: CDR1 WSHSY, CDR2 SAAADI. CDR3 sequence (DNA): TGCGCCAGTTCCATCACCGGGACTAGCGCAATTTCCGGAAGGTTCTTC. This encodes CASSITGTSAISGRFF.

V and J are TRBV5-1 and TRBJ1-1, with a possible D match to TRBD1 (6 bases). CDR3 size: 15 residues. Germline V gives CDR1 SGHRS, CDR2 YFSETQ. V was pared by 0 bases and J by 1 base, with 10 bases between. Here the CDR3 reads CASSLAGGANTEAFF. Here the CDR3 DNA reads TGCGCCAGCAGCTTGGCTGGGGGCGCGAACACTGAAGCTTTCTTT.

This chain links TRBV6-2 or TRBV6-3 with TRBJ1-1, with 7 bases matching TRBD1. This CDR3 contains 16 residues. Germline V lookup: CDR1 MNHEY, CDR2 SVGEGT. Unmatched junction bases numbered 7, after V lost 3 bases and J lost 0 bases. Written as DNA, the CDR3 is TGTGCCAGCAGTTATTACGCTGGGACAGTGAACACTGAAGCTTTCTTT. It is translated as CASSYYAGTVNTEAFF.

CDR3 protein: CASSPLEDRGLMRQYF. The CDR3 DNA reads TGTGCCAGCAGTCCTCTCGAGGACAGGGGATTGATGAGGCAGTACTTC. The genes are TRBV28 and TRBJ2-7; 9 bases align to TRBD1. The CDR3 has 16 residues. V dropped 5 bases and J dropped 9; count of bases not matched to a gene: 17. In germline, CDR1 is MDHEN, CDR2 SYDVKM.

This chain links TRBV2 with TRBJ1-4; no definite D call. Per germline, CDR1 SNHLY and CDR2 FYNNEI. The germline V and J ends were trimmed by 7 bases and 3 bases, with 15 bases remaining between them. CDR3 length equals 15 residues. CDR3 in DNA: TGTGCCAGCACCCCGACGGAGAGGGCTAATGAAAAACTGTTTTTT. Protein sequence: CASTPTERANEKLFF.

The chain links TRBV19 to TRBJ2-1, with 10 bases that match TRBD2. This CDR3 has 15 amino acids. Trimming at V came to 4 bases and at J to 7 bases, leaving 7 bases not matched to a gene. Germline CDR1 is LNHDA and CDR2 is SQIVND (reference sequence). CDR3 in DNA: TGTGCCAGTAGTAACCCTAGCGGGGGACTGAATGAGCAGTTCTTC. Encoded protein: CASSNPSGGLNEQFF.

This chain connects TRBV5-4 to TRBJ2-5, with D possibly being TRBD2 (5 bases). This CDR3 has 13 residues. Trimming removed 0 bases from V and 3 bases from J, with 6 bases in between. The germline V gene encodes CDR1 SGHNT and CDR2 YYREEE (reference sequence). CDR3 in DNA: TGTGCCAGCAGCTTGGGGGGAGAAGAGACCCAGTACTTC. Protein sequence: CASSLGGEETQYF. Together with reference TRBV5-4 and TRBJ2-5, the CDR3 gives the full variable domain: ETGVTQSPTHLIKTRGQQVTLRCSSQSGHNTVSWYQQALGQGPQFIFQYYREEENGRGNFPPRFSGLQFPNYSSELNVNALELDDSALYLCASSLGGEETQYFGPGTRLLVL.

This clone was observed once. The V gene is TRBV11-1, the J gene TRBJ2-1; D unresolved. From germline, CDR1 is SGHAT and CDR2 FQDESV (reference sequence). The length of the CDR3 is 12 residues. Trimming cost V 8 bases and J 4 bases, with 9 bases left between them. The CDR3 loop is CASDDKYNEQFF. The CDR3 nucleotides are TGTGCCAGCGACGACAAGTACAATGAGCAGTTCTTC.

The CDR3 here is CASSPWFDRGKNSPLHF. CDR3 coding DNA: TGTGCCAGCAGCCCATGGTTTGACAGGGGGAAAAATTCACCCCTCCACTTT. The chain combines TRBV7-9 with TRBJ1-6, with 9 bases that match TRBD1. The J segment lost 7 bases and the V segment lost 5 bases, leaving 12 bases of the junction unmatched. The CDR3 totals 17 residues. The germline gives CDR1 SEHNR, CDR2 FQNEAQ (reference sequence).

This chain joins TRBV28 and TRBJ1-2, with 8 bases matching TRBD1. The length of the CDR3 is 15 residues. The germline gives CDR1 MDHEN, CDR2 SYDVKM. V was pared by 6 bases and J by 9 bases, with 15 bases of the junction left unmatched. The CDR3 here is CASSRDQGALRSYTF. CDR3 nucleotide sequence: TGTGCCAGCAGCCGAGATCAGGGGGCTTTGAGGAGCTACACCTTC.